The source of this T cell receptor (beta chain) is a study of response to subunit inactivated influenza vaccine (dated by TCRdb to between 2017 and 2018). Describing the broader study: Deep quantitative T cell receptor repertoire profiling was used in the study to track responses to a trivalent subunit inactivated influenza vaccine.

Points the paper makes about the study in general: According to the authors, only a limited number of new T cells may be recruited by each seasonal influenza vaccination.

The library relied on RT-PCR. Sequencing took place on an Illumina HiSeq 2500. TCRdb reworked the public reads: Q25 trimming with fastp, MiXCR clone assembly, productive beta chains retained. Every distinct CDR3 protein forms one entry, paired with its most common genes and DNA. This sample holds 630,000 or so distinct CDR3 sequences; 15% to 18% were observed only once. The ten biggest clones cover roughly 11% of the sample. Measured from the cysteine to the phenylalanine, the CDR3 is 14 residues long. The kept DNA is CDR3 alone, 42 bases in frame from the first base. V was cut back by 2 bases and J by 4 bases, leaving a gap of 11 bases between them. As encoded in the germline V gene, CDR1 is SNHLY while CDR2 is FYNNEI. Remarks on this clonotype: Which antigen it targets is not known. Base quality data are lacking; no much larger clone is found one base away.

The sequence came from a man between 50 and 59 years old who received an inactivated influenza vaccine. Donor details come from another sample of the same person, matched by shared clones. The V gene is TRBV2 and the J gene is TRBJ1-2, with the identity of the D gene unclear. The specimen comprised PBMCs from blood, sampled 11 to 12 days after vaccination. The DNA reads as follows: TGTGCCAGCAGTGAACTTCTGAGCTCCTATGGCTACACCTTC. Translation gives CASSELLSSYGYTF.